These 7 T cell receptor beta chains originate from one sample sequenced in a study of naive and memory T cell subsets. The beta constant-region primer was an equimolar mix of two oligonucleotides covering TRBC1 and TRBC2. Ligated cDNA was amplified by four rounds of PCR with nested alpha and beta constant-region primers and SP2. MiXCR, applied by TCRdb to the UMI-ligation and nested PCR reads, yields one record per CDR3 protein. The repertoire consists of some 110,000 distinct CDR3 sequences, with just over 35% occurring once and the leading ten covering about 1%. What was sequenced was central memory CD4+ T cells from blood. The receptors here all came from a human donor in good health.

This clonotype showed up just a few times. The genes are TRBV6-5 and TRBJ1-4; D is uncertain. CDR1 is MNHEY and CDR2 is SVGAGI in the germline V gene. The CDR3 runs to 14 residues. Deletions cut 3 bases from V and 8 bases from J, with 13 bases between. CDR3 amino acids: CASSYRVLGEKLFF. CDR3 DNA sequence: TGTGCCAGCAGTTATAGGGTTTTGGGGGAAAAACTGTTTTTT.

This clonotype was observed a few times. The V call is TRBV3-1, the J call TRBJ1-2, with a weak D call TRBD1 (6 bases). The length of the CDR3 is 16 residues. V was trimmed by 6 bases and J by 4 bases, leaving 21 bases between them. Per germline, CDR1 LGHDT and CDR2 YNNKEL (reference sequence). CDR3 residues: CASRPERGRGSYGYTF. The DNA for the CDR3 is TGTGCCAGCAGGCCCGAAAGAGGCAGGGGAAGCTATGGCTACACCTTC.

This clonotype has only a few counts. This chain uses TRBV11-2 with TRBJ2-2; 9 bases are a match to TRBD1. This CDR3 contains 18 residues. The V and J ends lost 5 bases and 6 bases, in that order; junction bases with no gene match: 16. Germline V gene data show CDR1 as SGHAT and CDR2 as FQNNGV. CDR3 protein: CASSPKAGRTGDAGELFF. The DNA of the CDR3 is TGTGCCAGCAGCCCTAAGGCGGGTAGGACAGGGGACGCCGGGGAGCTGTTTTTT.

The chain has TRBV6-2 or TRBV6-3 and TRBJ2-1; D call uncertain. Trimming left V 0 bases short and J 0 bases short, with 9 bases between. The CDR3 runs 16 residues. Looked up from germline, CDR1 is MNHEY and CDR2 is SVGEGT. The CDR3 coding sequence is TGTGCCAGCAGTTACTCCCCATGGAGCTCCTACAATGAGCAGTTCTTC. Protein sequence: CASSYSPWSSYNEQFF.

As DNA, the CDR3 is TGTGCCAGCAGCCCTGGACCAGGGTTTAATGAAAAACTGTTTTTT. Translation: CASSPGPGFNEKLFF. This chain links TRBV7-9 with TRBJ1-4; TRBD1 might be the D (5 bases). Trimming took off 5 bases at V and 4 bases at J, with 14 bases between the two ends. Germline CDR1 and CDR2: SEHNR and FQNEAQ (reference sequence). The CDR3 has 15 amino acids.

The chain links TRBV2 to TRBJ1-5; 7 bases fit TRBD1. The germline V gene has CDR1 SNHLY and CDR2 FYNNEI. V dropped 11 bases and J dropped 0; count of bases not matched to a gene: 10. The CDR3 loop spans 15 amino acids. The CDR3 nucleotides read TGTGCCTCCAAGGCTCAGGGGGATAGCAATCAGCCCCAGCATTTT. It yields the protein CASKAQGDSNQPQHF.

The gene calls are TRBV29-1 and TRBJ1-1, with D perhaps TRBD1 (6 bases). CDR3 length: 14 residues. CDR1 and CDR2 (germline): SQVTM, ANQGSEA. V lost 4 bases and J lost 1, with 13 bases in between. The CDR3 DNA reads as TGCAGCGTTGTAGGGGGTTACTCGAACACTGAAGCTTTCTTT. Its translation is CSVVGGYSNTEAFF.